The entry that follows covers one TCR beta chain sequence. This specimen comes from a study of chronic HIV infection and antiretroviral therapy. A single record per CDR3 protein comes from TCRdb applying MiXCR to the 5' RACE reads. The table lists 30,000 to 45,000 distinct CDR3 sequences, roughly 8.2% of them singletons. Germline values: CDR1 SQVTM, CDR2 ANQGSEA. The CDR3 totals 11 residues. The V gene lost 6 bases and the J gene lost 3 bases, with 8 bases spanning the gap. What was sequenced was peripheral blood. This receptor was taken from an adult who had HIV and had not received antiretroviral therapy, or was an uninfected healthy control (not recorded which). The chain uses TRBV29-1 and TRBJ1-2; the D gene is possibly TRBD1 (5 bases). CDR3 DNA sequence: TGCAGCGTGGTGGGGGACTATGGCTACACCTTC. Translated: CSVVGDYGYTF.